The present T cell receptor beta chain was sequenced within a study of CD8+CD57+ T cells in acquired aplastic anemia. Overall study context: Mean yield of DNA from sorted CD4+ and CD8+ cells was roughly 3.4 ug. Study-level results: There were 25 to 35 CD8+ CDR3 sequences that occurred in both patients and controls.

The sample holds a few counts of this clonotype. Its antigen is not known. The V and J ends lost 4 bases and 6 bases respectively, with 10 bases between them. The CDR3 contains 13 residues. Germline loops: CDR1 WNHNN, CDR2 SYGVQD (reference sequence). Profiling of TCR beta VDJ combinations and CDR3 sequences used genomic DNA as template. Each CDR3 protein gets one entry after TCRdb re-called the reads with MiXCR. The sample has roughly 38,000 distinct CDR3 sequences; more than 65% are singletons. The TCR was taken from a human donor in good health, serving as a control. The material sequenced was sorted CD4+, CD8+, or CD8+CD57+ T cells (not recorded which) from PBMCs. The chain combines TRBV10-1 with TRBJ1-5; a weak D match, TRBD1 (5 bases). CDR3 in DNA: TGCGCCAGCAGTGCCTACCAGGGTCAGCCCCAGCATTTT. Encoded protein: CASSAYQGQPQHF.